Listed below are T cell receptor beta chains from one sample, sequenced in a study of shared clonotypes between healthy human individuals. The method was immunoSEQ multiplex PCR; TCRdb's version includes in-frame clones alone and lacks a portion of them. The sample comprises over 95,000 clones, approximately 70% of which are singletons, and 20% to 25% rests with the top ten. The sequencing sample was made of memory CD8+ T cells sorted from blood. The receptor source for this set is a woman aged 25 to 39 in good health. The CDR3 runs from the conserved cysteine through the conserved F or W. Each record gives: clone size, J gene, V gene, D gene, CDR3 DNA, CDR3 protein. The D gene is left open where the match is weak. Rows may omit the clone size; those that give it use once, few, many or a size class.

size: NA
J: TRBJ2-6
V: TRBV4-1
D: NA
DNA: TGCGCCAGCAGCCAAGATCGTAAGGCCTCTGGGGCCAACGTCCTGACTTTC
CDR3: CASSQDRKASGANVLTF

size: NA
J: TRBJ1-4
V: TRBV15
D: TRBD1
DNA: TGTGCCACCAGCAGGGGACAGGGTAATGAAAAACTGTTTTTT
CDR3: CATSRGQGNEKLFF

size: NA
J: TRBJ1-5
V: TRBV6-1
D: NA
DNA: TGTGCCAGCAGTATCACACACAATCAGCCCCAGCATTTT
CDR3: CASSITHNQPQHF

size: NA
J: TRBJ1-1
V: TRBV29-1
D: NA
DNA: TGCAGCGTTGAAGTGGGCACTGAAGCTTTCTTT
CDR3: CSVEVGTEAFF

size: NA
J: TRBJ1-5
V: TRBV6-6
D: NA
DNA: TGTGCCAGCAGTTACGGCAGGTATCAGCCCCAGCATTTT
CDR3: CASSYGRYQPQHF

size: NA
J: TRBJ2-7
V: TRBV6-5
D: NA
DNA: TGTGCCAGCAGTACCCTCCCATGGGAGAACGAGCAGTACTTC
CDR3: CASSTLPWENEQYF

size: NA
J: TRBJ2-3
V: TRBV6-5
D: TRBD1
DNA: TGTGCCAGCAGTTACGGACAGGGCGTATGGAATACGCAGTATTTT
CDR3: CASSYGQGVWNTQYF

size: few
J: TRBJ2-7
V: TRBV6-1
D: TRBD2
DNA: TGTGCCAGCAGTGAAAACGCGGGAGGGGCGGAGGAGCAGTACTTC
CDR3: CASSENAGGAEEQYF

size: NA
J: TRBJ1-5
V: TRBV28
D: NA
DNA: TGTGCCAGCAGTTTATGGGACAGAGCAGACAATCAGCCCCAGCATTTT
CDR3: CASSLWDRADNQPQHF

size: NA
J: TRBJ2-5
V: TRBV4-1
D: NA
DNA: TGCGCCAGCAGCCAAGAACTCTCCGGACGGCAAGAGACCCAGTACTTC
CDR3: CASSQELSGRQETQYF

size: NA
J: TRBJ2-1
V: TRBV29-1
D: TRBD2
DNA: TGCAGCGTCGGGACTAGCGAATACAATGAGCAGTTCTTC
CDR3: CSVGTSEYNEQFF

size: NA
J: TRBJ2-7
V: TRBV7-8
D: NA
DNA: TGTGCCAGCAGCCCCGGACAGACGTACGAGCAGTACTTC
CDR3: CASSPGQTYEQYF

size: NA
J: TRBJ1-1
V: TRBV30
D: TRBD1
DNA: TGTGCCTGGAGGGCAACAGGGGGGGACATGAACACTGAAGCTTTCTTT
CDR3: CAWRATGGDMNTEAFF

size: NA
J: TRBJ2-7
V: TRBV6-6
D: TRBD2
DNA: TGTGCCAGCAGTTACTCGGCGGGAGTCGGCTACGAGCAGTACTTC
CDR3: CASSYSAGVGYEQYF

size: once
J: TRBJ2-5
V: TRBV2
D: TRBD2
DNA: TGTGCCAGCAGTCCCCCTAGCGGGTTCGAGTACCAAGAGACCCAGTACTTC
CDR3: CASSPPSGFEYQETQYF

size: NA
J: TRBJ2-7
V: TRBV5-1
D: TRBD2
DNA: TGCGCCAGCAGCTCCGCCACTAGCGGGAGGACCTACGAGCAGTACTTC
CDR3: CASSSATSGRTYEQYF

size: few
J: TRBJ2-7
V: TRBV11-2
D: TRBD2
DNA: TGTGCCAGCAGCTACAGTGGCGGGAGAGGCGAGCAGTACTTC
CDR3: CASSYSGGRGEQYF

size: NA
J: TRBJ1-1
V: TRBV29-1
D: NA
DNA: TGCAGCGTCGACCGGGACGGTGAAGCTTTCTTT
CDR3: CSVDRDGEAFF

size: NA
J: TRBJ2-7
V: TRBV5-5
D: NA
DNA: TGTGCCAGCAGACGTGTGCAGGGTTATGCGGAGCAGTACTTC
CDR3: CASRRVQGYAEQYF

size: few
J: TRBJ2-7
V: TRBV7-9
D: NA
DNA: TGTGCCAGCAGCTCAGGGGGGCTCCTATACGAGCAGTACTTC
CDR3: CASSSGGLLYEQYF

size: NA
J: TRBJ2-2
V: TRBV4-1
D: NA
DNA: TGCGCCAGCAGCCATCCCCCCCGGGGTAAGGCCGGGGAGCTGTTTTTT
CDR3: CASSHPPRGKAGELFF

size: NA
J: TRBJ2-3
V: TRBV29-1
D: NA
DNA: TGCAGCGTTGAAGGGACAGCGGAGGTCCTCCAGTATTTT
CDR3: CSVEGTAEVLQYF

size: many
J: TRBJ2-5
V: TRBV6-1
D: NA
DNA: TGTGCCAGCAGTGAAGCGCAGGGCCAGGGCGGGGAGACCCAGTACTTC
CDR3: CASSEAQGQGGETQYF

size: many
J: TRBJ1-5
V: TRBV25-1
D: NA
DNA: TGTGCCAGCAGGGGAGGGGGAAGTCAGCCCCAGCATTTT
CDR3: CASRGGGSQPQHF

size: NA
J: TRBJ2-3
V: TRBV6-1
D: NA
DNA: TGTGCCAGCAGTGAAGAGGTGGTAGCGGGCACAGATACGCAGTATTTT
CDR3: CASSEEVVAGTDTQYF

size: NA
J: TRBJ2-7
V: TRBV5-5
D: TRBD2
DNA: TGTGCCAGCAGCTTGGTACCGGGACTAGCGGGAGCTTCCTACGAGCAGTACTTC
CDR3: CASSLVPGLAGASYEQYF